This is a list of T cell receptor beta chains from one sample in a study of response to subunit inactivated influenza vaccine. TCRdb processed the RT-PCR reads anew with MiXCR; each CDR3 protein has one entry. The sample shows 540,000 or so distinct CDR3 sequences, 10% to 15% of them seen only once. Sequenced material: PBMCs from blood, taken roughly 47 days after vaccination. The receptors stem from a man aged 45-65 years who received an inactivated influenza vaccine. CDR3s include the opening cysteine and the closing phenylalanine or tryptophan. The D gene is left open where the match is weak. Clone size is shown for a subset of rows, as once, few, many or a class of expanded clone.

few | TRBJ2-5 | TRBV5-6 | - | TGTGCCAGCAGCTTGGAGCTAGCAGAAAAGTTAGGCGAGACCCAGTACTTC | CASSLELAEKLGETQYF
few | TRBJ1-2 | TRBV20-1 | - | TGCAGTGCAAGATCACAGGATCGATTCAGTGGCTACACCTTC | CSARSQDRFSGYTF
few | TRBJ2-7 | TRBV5-1 | TRBD2 | TGCGCCAGCAGCTTCACCGGGACTAGCGGGAGGAACGAGCAGTACTTC | CASSFTGTSGRNEQYF
- | TRBJ2-7 | TRBV2 | - | TGTGCCAGCACCTTGGACAGTTGGGGGTACTTC | CASTLDSWGYF
many | TRBJ2-7 | TRBV5-1 | - | TGCGCCAGCAGAACGGACCTTAACTACGAGCAGTACTTC | CASRTDLNYEQYF
- | TRBJ2-2 | TRBV5-1 | TRBD1 | TGCGCCAGCAGCACCCGACAGGGGGTAACCACCGGGGAGCTGTTTTTT | CASSTRQGVTTGELFF
few | TRBJ2-5 | TRBV7-2 | TRBD1 | TGTGCCAGCAGCCGGCCCTCGGGACAGGGGGGGGAGACCCAGTACTTC | CASSRPSGQGGETQYF
many | TRBJ2-1 | TRBV10-3 | - | TGTGCCATCAGTGAAGTTGGAAATGAGCAGTTCTTC | CAISEVGNEQFF
few | TRBJ1-5 | TRBV28 | TRBD1 | TGTGCCAGCAGTCCGCCCATTGACAGGGCTCTCAATCAGCCCCAGCATTTT | CASSPPIDRALNQPQHF
- | TRBJ2-7 | TRBV29-1 | - | TGCAGCGTTGGGGGAGCCAACGAGCAGTACTTC | CSVGGANEQYF
few | TRBJ2-5 | TRBV5-1 | - | TGCGCCAGCAGCTTGACAGCCACTCAAGAGACCCAGTACTTC | CASSLTATQETQYF
few | TRBJ1-1 | TRBV6-5 | - | TGTGCCAGCAGTTATAGAGGTGAAGCTTTCTTT | CASSYRGEAFF
few | TRBJ2-7 | TRBV20-1 | TRBD1 | TGCAGTGCTTGGGAAGTGGACAGGCCCTACGAGCAGTACTTC | CSAWEVDRPYEQYF
many | TRBJ2-7 | TRBV5-1 | - | TGCGCCAGCAGCTTGGTGGAAAGCTCCTACGAGCAGTACTTC | CASSLVESSYEQYF
few | TRBJ2-4 | TRBV13 | TRBD1 | TGTGCCAGCAGCTTGAGGGGGCAGAACATTCAGTACTTC | CASSLRGQNIQYF
few | TRBJ2-1 | TRBV6-5 | TRBD2 | TGTGCCAGCAGTTACTGGTCTAGCGGGGCCTACAATGAGCAGTTCTTC | CASSYWSSGAYNEQFF
few | TRBJ1-4 | TRBV20-1 | TRBD1 | TGCAGTGCTCCACCCTACCGGGACAGGGTCGGAAAACTGTTTTTT | CSAPPYRDRVGKLFF
- | TRBJ2-2 | TRBV4-1 | TRBD1 | TGCGCCAGCAGCCAGGGGACAGCCCCCGGGGAGCTGTTTTTT | CASSQGTAPGELFF
- | TRBJ2-6 | TRBV2 | - | TGTGCCAGCCATAGGACAGCCGGGGCCAACGTCCTGACTTTC | CASHRTAGANVLTF
many | TRBJ2-1 | TRBV6-1 | TRBD2 | TGTGCCAGCAGTCGTAGCGGGAGGTCCTACAATGAGCAGTTCTTC | CASSRSGRSYNEQFF
- | TRBJ2-1 | TRBV7-2 | - | TGTGCCAGCAGCTTATTCCAGGGGAACTACAATGAGCAGTTCTTC | CASSLFQGNYNEQFF
- | TRBJ1-4 | TRBV12-3/TRBV12-4 | TRBD1 | TGTGCCAGCACTCCCCATACAGGGGGCGCGGGCGAAAAACTGTTTTTT | CASTPHTGGAGEKLFF
many | TRBJ2-1 | TRBV24-1 | - | TGTGCCACCAGTGATTCCCTCGGGGACTCACGGAATGAGCAGTTCTTC | CATSDSLGDSRNEQFF
few | TRBJ2-5 | TRBV7-8 | - | TGTGCCAGCAGCTTAGGCACGGGAGCCGGGGAGACCCAGTACTTC | CASSLGTGAGETQYF
- | TRBJ1-1 | TRBV20-1 | - | TGCAGTGCTAGATGGGTGTTGGATCCGTACACTGAAGCTTTCTTT | CSARWVLDPYTEAFF
many | TRBJ2-1 | TRBV7-2 | TRBD2 | TGTGCCAGCAGCCCGACTAGCGGGAGCTCCTACAATGAGCAGTTCTTC | CASSPTSGSSYNEQFF
many | TRBJ2-6 | TRBV5-5 | - | TGTGCCAGCAGCAAGGGACCATCCTCTGGGGCCAACGTCCTGACTTTC | CASSKGPSSGANVLTF
- | TRBJ2-7 | TRBV20-1 | - | TGCAGTGCAATAAACCGGGACGGGCTCTACGAGCAGTACTTC | CSAINRDGLYEQYF
- | TRBJ2-4 | TRBV20-1 | TRBD1 | TGCAGTGCTAGGGGACAGGAGAAACTAGCCAAAAACATTCAGTACTTC | CSARGQEKLAKNIQYF
- | TRBJ1-1 | TRBV12-3/TRBV12-4 | TRBD1 | TGTGCCAGCAGTCCAACCGGGACAGGGGGTGGGGCTCTCTTT | CASSPTGTGGGALF
- | TRBJ2-7 | TRBV5-1 | - | TGCGCCAGCAGCTTGGGACAGGCCCATTTAGGGGACGAGCAGTACTTC | CASSLGQAHLGDEQYF
few | TRBJ2-7 | TRBV7-2 | TRBD2 | TGTGCCAGCAGCTCCCTCCCGGCTAGCGGAGGGTACGAGCAGTACTTC | CASSSLPASGGYEQYF
few | TRBJ2-1 | TRBV7-8 | - | TGTGCCAGCAGCTTAGCCGGGCTGCACTCCTACAATGAGCAGTTCTTC | CASSLAGLHSYNEQFF
many | TRBJ2-7 | TRBV5-1 | - | TGCGCCAGCAGCCTCGTGGTAGGGTACGAGCAGTACTTC | CASSLVVGYEQYF
- | TRBJ1-5 | TRBV7-8 | - | TGTGCCAGCTCAGTGGGGAATTGGCCCCAGCATTTT | CASSVGNWPQHF
few | TRBJ2-2 | TRBV5-1 | TRBD2 | TGCGCCAGCAGTAGCGGGCTTGGACTAGCGATCCTAGGCGGGGAGCTGTTTTTT | CASSSGLGLAILGGELFF
- | TRBJ2-7 | TRBV7-2 | - | TGTGCCAGCAGCTGGACGCCCGGGGGTAGCTCCTACGAGCAGTACTTC | CASSWTPGGSSYEQYF
- | TRBJ2-1 | TRBV20-1 | - | TGCAGTGCCGGACAGCAGAATAACAATGAGCAGTTCTTC | CSAGQQNNNEQFF
- | TRBJ2-3 | TRBV10-3 | TRBD2 | TGTGCCACCGGGACTAGCGGTACAGATACGCAGTATTTT | CATGTSGTDTQYF
- | TRBJ1-2 | TRBV6-5 | TRBD1 | TGTGCCAGCAGTGACAGGGGCGGCTACACCTTC | CASSDRGGYTF
many | TRBJ1-4 | TRBV20-1 | - | TGCAGTGTTAGGGGACATCAGAATGAAAAACTGTTTTTT | CSVRGHQNEKLFF
- | TRBJ1-1 | TRBV6-1 | - | TGTGCCAGCAGTGTCCCGCAGAGAGAGTCCCCGACGAACACTGAAGCTTTCTTT | CASSVPQRESPTNTEAFF
many | TRBJ1-2 | TRBV12-3/TRBV12-4 | - | TGTGCCAGCGGGAAGGGACTTCCGATCTATGGCTACACCTTC | CASGKGLPIYGYTF
- | TRBJ2-1 | TRBV12-5 | TRBD2 | TGTGCTAGTGGGACTAGCGGGACCCACAATGAGCAGTTCTTC | CASGTSGTHNEQFF
- | TRBJ2-7 | TRBV12-3/TRBV12-4 | - | TGTGCCAGCAGTTTCGGGACTCCCTACGAGCAGTACTTC | CASSFGTPYEQYF
- | TRBJ2-7 | TRBV21-1 | - | TGTGCCAGTACACGGACAGGGAAAACCTACGAGCAGTACTTC | CASTRTGKTYEQYF
few | TRBJ2-1 | TRBV10-3 | TRBD2 | TGTGCCATCAGTGGGAATAGCGGGGTAAACAATGAGCAGTTCTTC | CAISGNSGVNNEQFF
few | TRBJ2-5 | TRBV6-9 | - | TGTGCCAGCAGTTATATCCAGGGGGGAGAAGAGACCCAGTACTTC | CASSYIQGGEETQYF
- | TRBJ2-7 | TRBV9 | TRBD1 | TGTGCCAGCAGCGTAGATGGACAGGGGGCGTACGAGCAGTACTTC | CASSVDGQGAYEQYF
- | TRBJ2-7 | TRBV4-1 | - | TGCGCCAGCAGCCACTCGGAGGCCGGGTACGAGCAGTACTTC | CASSHSEAGYEQYF
few | TRBJ2-1 | TRBV4-3 | TRBD1 | TGCGCCAGCAGCCAAGAATGGAACAGGGGGCCTTACAATGAGCAGTTCTTC | CASSQEWNRGPYNEQFF
few | TRBJ1-6 | TRBV7-3 | - | TGTGCCAGCAGCTTTCAGAATTCACCCCTCCACTTT | CASSFQNSPLHF
few | TRBJ1-1 | TRBV20-1 | - | TGCAGTGCGTGGTTCAGGAACACTGAAGCTTTCTTT | CSAWFRNTEAFF